What follows are 2 T cell receptor beta chains derived from one specimen sequenced in a study of blood T cell repertoires in COVID-19. Profiling relied on immunoSEQ multiplex PCR, and the TCRdb table lists in-frame clones only, not all of them. Among around 170,000 clones listed, 80% to 85% were seen once. The material sequenced was peripheral blood. These receptors originate from a woman aged 40 to 49 with acute or convalescent COVID-19.

The V call is TRBV28, the J call TRBJ1-1; D possibly corresponds to TRBD1 (5 bases). V was cut by 6 bases and J by 2 bases, with 13 bases left in between. The germline CDR1 and CDR2 sequences are MDHEN and SYDVKM. CDR3 length: 14 amino acids. The CDR3 DNA is TGTGCCAGCAGCCAGGGCCCGGGCAACACTGAAGCTTTCTTT. This encodes CASSQGPGNTEAFF.

The rearrangement uses TRBV19 and TRBJ1-5; 10 bases match TRBD1. The germline CDR1 and CDR2 sequences are LNHDA and SQIVND (reference sequence). V shed 6 bases and J 9 bases; nucleotides not matched to a gene: 8. The CDR3 is 14 residues long. The CDR3 region has the DNA TGTGCCAGTAGCGGGACAGGGGCCATTGGGCCCCAGCATTTT. It specifies CASSGTGAIGPQHF.